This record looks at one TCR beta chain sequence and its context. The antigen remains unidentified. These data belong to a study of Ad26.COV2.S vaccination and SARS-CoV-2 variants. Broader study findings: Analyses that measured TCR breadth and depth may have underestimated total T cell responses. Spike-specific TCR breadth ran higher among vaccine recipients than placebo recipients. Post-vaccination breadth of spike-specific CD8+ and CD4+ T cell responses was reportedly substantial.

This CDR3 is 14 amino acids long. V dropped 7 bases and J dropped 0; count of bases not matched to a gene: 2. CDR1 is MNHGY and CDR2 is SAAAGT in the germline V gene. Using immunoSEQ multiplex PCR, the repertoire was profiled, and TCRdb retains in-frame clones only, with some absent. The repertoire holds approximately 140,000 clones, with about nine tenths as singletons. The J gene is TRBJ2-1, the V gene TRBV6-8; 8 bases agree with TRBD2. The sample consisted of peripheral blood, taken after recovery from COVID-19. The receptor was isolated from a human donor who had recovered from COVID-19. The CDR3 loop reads CASNGGGSYNEQFF. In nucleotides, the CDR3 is TGTGCCAGCAACGGGGGGGGCTCCTACAATGAGCAGTTCTTC.